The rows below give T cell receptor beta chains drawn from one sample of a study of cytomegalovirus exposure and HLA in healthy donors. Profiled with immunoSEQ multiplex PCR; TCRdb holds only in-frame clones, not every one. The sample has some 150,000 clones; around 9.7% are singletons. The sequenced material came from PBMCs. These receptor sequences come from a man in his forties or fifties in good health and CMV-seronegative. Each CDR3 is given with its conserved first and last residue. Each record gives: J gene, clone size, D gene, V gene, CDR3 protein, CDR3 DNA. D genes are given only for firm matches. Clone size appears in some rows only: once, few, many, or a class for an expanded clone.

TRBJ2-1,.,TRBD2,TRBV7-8,CASSSLSGGSGNEQFF,TGTGCCAGCAGCTCCCTAAGCGGGGGGTCGGGCAATGAGCAGTTCTTC
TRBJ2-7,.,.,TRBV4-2,CASSQDMGRTSYEQYF,TGTGCCAGCAGCCAAGATATGGGCAGAACATCCTACGAGCAGTACTTC
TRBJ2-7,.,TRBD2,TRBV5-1,CASSWGTGGTSGGAAQYF,TGCGCCAGCAGCTGGGGGACAGGAGGGACTAGCGGGGGGGCCGCGCAGTACTTC
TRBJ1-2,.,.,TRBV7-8,CASSLATWPDGGGYTF,TGTGCCAGCAGCTTAGCTACTTGGCCCGACGGGGGTGGCTACACCTTC
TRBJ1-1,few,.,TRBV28,CASSHKQGLNTEAFF,TGTGCCAGCAGCCATAAACAGGGACTGAACACTGAAGCTTTCTTT
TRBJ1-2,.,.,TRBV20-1,CSARVGAGYTF,TGCAGTGCTAGAGTTGGGGCTGGCTACACCTTC
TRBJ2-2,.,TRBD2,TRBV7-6,CASSSLAEWAGELFF,TGTGCCAGCAGCTCCCTAGCGGAATGGGCCGGGGAGCTGTTTTTT
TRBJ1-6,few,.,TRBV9,CASSVGVPDSPLHF,TGTGCCAGCAGCGTAGGAGTACCGGATTCACCCCTCCACTTT
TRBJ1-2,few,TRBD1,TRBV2,CASSESSGRGSVGYTF,TGTGCCAGCAGTGAATCATCAGGCAGGGGGTCGGTCGGCTACACCTTC
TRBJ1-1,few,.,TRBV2,CASSDHSWSEAFF,TGTGCCAGCAGTGACCACAGTTGGTCTGAAGCTTTCTTT
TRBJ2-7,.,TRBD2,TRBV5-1,CASSYGTSDPRYEQYF,TGCGCCAGCAGCTACGGGACTAGCGATCCACGGTACGAGCAGTACTTC
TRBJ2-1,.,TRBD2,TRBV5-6,CASSLASLAGGEQFF,TGTGCCAGCAGCTTGGCCTCTCTAGCGGGAGGTGAGCAGTTCTTC
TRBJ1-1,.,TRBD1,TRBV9,CASSVQTGSGTEAFF,TGTGCCAGCAGCGTCCAGACAGGGTCTGGCACTGAAGCTTTCTTT
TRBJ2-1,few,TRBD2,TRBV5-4,CASSFARGAYNEQFF,TGTGCCAGCAGCTTCGCGCGGGGGGCCTACAATGAGCAGTTCTTC
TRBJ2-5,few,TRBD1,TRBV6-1,CASTGQGLQETQYF,TGTGCCAGCACCGGACAGGGTTTACAAGAGACCCAGTACTTC
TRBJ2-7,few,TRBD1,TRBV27,CASSGQGSYEQYF,TGTGCCAGCAGCGGACAGGGGTCCTACGAGCAGTACTTC
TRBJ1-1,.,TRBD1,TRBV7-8,CASSLQGDKINTEAFF,TGTGCCAGCAGCTTACAGGGGGACAAAATAAACACTGAAGCTTTCTTT
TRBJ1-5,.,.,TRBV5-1,CASRKDSINQPQHF,TGCGCCAGCAGAAAGGACAGTATCAATCAGCCCCAGCATTTT
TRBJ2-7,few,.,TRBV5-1,CASSLVSRRDEQYF,TGCGCCAGCAGCTTGGTGTCGCGCCGGGACGAGCAGTACTTC
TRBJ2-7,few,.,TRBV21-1,CASAKGQELAYEQYF,TGTGCCAGCGCTAAGGGGCAGGAACTGGCCTACGAGCAGTACTTC
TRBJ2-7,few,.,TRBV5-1,CASSSLAGRSYEQYF,TGCGCCAGCAGCTCCTTGGCGGGGCGATCCTACGAGCAGTACTTC
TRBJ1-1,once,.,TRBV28,CASSLTGQGPPNTEAFF,TGTGCCAGCAGTCTTACGGGACAAGGACCGCCGAACACTGAAGCTTTCTTT
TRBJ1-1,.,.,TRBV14,CASSQDTNTEAFF,TGTGCCAGCAGCCAGGACACGAACACTGAAGCTTTCTTT
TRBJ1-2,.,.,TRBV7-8,CASSLGFTGGGYTF,TGTGCCAGCAGCTTAGGATTTACAGGTGGCGGCTACACCTTC
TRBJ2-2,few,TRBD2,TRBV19,CASSTPPLAGVTGELFF,TGTGCCAGTAGTACCCCCCCCCTAGCGGGGGTCACCGGGGAGCTGTTTTTT
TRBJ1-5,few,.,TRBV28,CASISDGNQPQHF,TGTGCCAGCATTAGCGACGGGAATCAGCCCCAGCATTTT
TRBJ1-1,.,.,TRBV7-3,CASSLNSGQGAFF,TGTGCCAGCAGCCTAAATTCGGGACAAGGAGCTTTCTTT
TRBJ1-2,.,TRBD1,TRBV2,CASRLQGANYGYTF,TGTGCCAGCAGGTTACAGGGGGCTAACTATGGCTACACCTTC
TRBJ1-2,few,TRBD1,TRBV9,CASSPRTGANYGYTF,TGTGCCAGCAGCCCTCGTACAGGGGCTAACTATGGCTACACCTTC
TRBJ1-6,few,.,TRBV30,CAWSVLARNSPLHF,TGTGCCTGGAGTGTATTGGCCAGAAATTCACCCCTCCACTTT
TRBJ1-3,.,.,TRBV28,CASSPAGSGRSGNTIYF,TGTGCCAGCAGCCCAGCCGGTTCAGGGCGTTCTGGAAACACCATATATTTT
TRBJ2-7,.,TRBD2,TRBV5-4,CASSSGLAGARLYEQYF,TGTGCCAGCAGCTCCGGACTAGCGGGGGCCCGTCTCTACGAGCAGTACTTC
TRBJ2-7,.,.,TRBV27,CASRFLDEQYF,TGTGCCAGCAGGTTTCTAGACGAGCAGTACTTC
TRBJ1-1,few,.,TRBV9,CASSPLVVMNTEAFF,TGTGCCAGCAGCCCCTTAGTAGTCATGAACACTGAAGCTTTCTTT
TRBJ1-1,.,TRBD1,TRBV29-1,CSVVSPGQGARNTEAFF,TGCAGCGTAGTTAGCCCGGGACAGGGGGCGCGGAACACTGAAGCTTTCTTT
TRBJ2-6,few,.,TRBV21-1,CASRGDRILFGANVLTF,TGTGCCAGCAGAGGGGACAGAATCCTCTTCGGGGCCAACGTCCTGACTTTC
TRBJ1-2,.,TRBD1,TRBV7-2,CASSRRQGSYGYTF,TGTGCCAGCAGCCGGAGACAGGGATCCTATGGCTACACCTTC
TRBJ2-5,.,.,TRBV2,CASSPRRGGETQYF,TGTGCCAGCAGTCCGCGGAGGGGGGGGGAGACCCAGTACTTC
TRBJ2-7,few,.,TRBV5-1,CASSLGIFADGGYEQYF,TGCGCCAGCAGCTTGGGAATCTTCGCGGACGGAGGCTACGAGCAGTACTTC
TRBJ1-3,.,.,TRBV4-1,CASSQVPPWESGGNTIYF,TGCGCCAGCAGCCAAGTTCCCCCCTGGGAGAGTGGTGGAAACACCATATATTTT
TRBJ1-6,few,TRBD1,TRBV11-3,CASSAGTANSPLHF,TGTGCCAGCAGCGCCGGGACAGCCAATTCACCCCTCCACTTT
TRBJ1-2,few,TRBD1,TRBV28,CASSLRGRGYGYTF,TGTGCCAGCAGTTTGAGGGGGCGGGGCTATGGCTACACCTTC
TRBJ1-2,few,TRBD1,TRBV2,CASTAGDREQTNYGYTF,TGTGCCAGCACCGCCGGAGACAGGGAGCAAACTAACTATGGCTACACCTTC
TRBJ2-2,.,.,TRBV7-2,CASRLAIWDTGELFF,TGTGCCAGCAGGCTAGCGATTTGGGACACCGGGGAGCTGTTTTTT
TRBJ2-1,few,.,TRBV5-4,CASSGATNEQFF,TGTGCCAGCAGTGGGGCGACGAATGAGCAGTTCTTC
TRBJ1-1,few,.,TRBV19,CASLDRGRGKTEAFF,TGTGCCAGTTTAGATAGGGGAAGGGGGAAGACTGAAGCTTTCTTT
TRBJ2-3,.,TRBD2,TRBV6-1,CASGWEGADTQYF,TGTGCCAGCGGGTGGGAGGGCGCAGATACGCAGTATTTT
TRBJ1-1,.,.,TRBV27,CASSIQTGNTEAFF,TGTGCCAGCAGTATACAGACAGGGAACACTGAAGCTTTCTTT
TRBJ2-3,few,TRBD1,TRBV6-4,CASSDSATGSKSDTQYF,TGTGCCAGCAGTGACTCAGCGACAGGGTCTAAGTCAGATACGCAGTATTTT
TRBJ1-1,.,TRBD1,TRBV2,CASNRGSTEAFF,TGTGCCAGCAACAGGGGTAGCACTGAAGCTTTCTTT